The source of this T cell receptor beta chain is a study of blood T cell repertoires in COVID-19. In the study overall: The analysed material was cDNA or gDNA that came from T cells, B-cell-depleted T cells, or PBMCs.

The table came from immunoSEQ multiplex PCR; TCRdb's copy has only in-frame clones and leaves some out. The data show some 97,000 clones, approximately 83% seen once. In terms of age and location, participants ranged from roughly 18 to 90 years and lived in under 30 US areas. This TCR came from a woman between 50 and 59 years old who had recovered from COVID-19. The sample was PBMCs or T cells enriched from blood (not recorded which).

The CDR3 protein is CASSLLSSGYNEQFF. The CDR3 nucleotides are TGTGCCAGCAGTTTACTGTCTAGCGGGTACAATGAGCAGTTCTTC. The chain combines TRBV28 with TRBJ2-1; TRBD2 aligns across 8 bases. Germline CDR1 MDHEN, CDR2 SYDVKM. This CDR3 is built from 15 residues. V shed 2 bases, J shed 4 bases, and the junction held 4 bases outside the gene matches.